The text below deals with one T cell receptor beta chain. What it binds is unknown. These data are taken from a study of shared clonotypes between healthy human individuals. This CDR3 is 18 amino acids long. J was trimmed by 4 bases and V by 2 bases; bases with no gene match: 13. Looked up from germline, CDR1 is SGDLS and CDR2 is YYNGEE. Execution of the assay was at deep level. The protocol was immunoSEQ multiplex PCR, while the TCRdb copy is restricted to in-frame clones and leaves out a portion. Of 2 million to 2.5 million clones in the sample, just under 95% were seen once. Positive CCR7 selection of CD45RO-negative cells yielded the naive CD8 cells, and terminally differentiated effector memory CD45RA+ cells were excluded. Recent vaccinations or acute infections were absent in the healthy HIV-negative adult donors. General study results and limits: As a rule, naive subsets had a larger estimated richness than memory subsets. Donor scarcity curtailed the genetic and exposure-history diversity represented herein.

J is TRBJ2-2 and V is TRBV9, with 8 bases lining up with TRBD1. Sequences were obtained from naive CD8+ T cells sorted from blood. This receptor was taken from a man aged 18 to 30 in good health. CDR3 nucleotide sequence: TGTGCCAGCAGCGTGAACGTGGGGGGACAGGCGCTCACCGGGGAGCTGTTTTTT. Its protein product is CASSVNVGGQALTGELFF.